The 27 T cell receptor beta chains given below trace back to one sample, sequenced in a study of shared clonotypes between healthy human individuals. Data came from immunoSEQ multiplex PCR; TCRdb stores just in-frame clones and leaves some out. The sample has fewer than 1 million clones, approximately 97% seen once. As defined, naive CD8 cells were CD45RO-negative and positively selected for CCR7, with terminally differentiated effector memory CD45RA+ cells excluded. Specimen: naive CD8+ T cells sorted from blood. The receptors shown here come from a man aged 25 to 45 in good health.

The rearrangement links TRBV7-6 to TRBJ2-7; D gene unclear. Per germline, CDR1 SGHVS and CDR2 FNYEAQ. Trimming left V 3 bases short and J 1 base short, with 13 bases between. The CDR3 sequence is 15 residues long. CDR3 in DNA: TGTGCCAGCAGCTTTGGTCGCGAAACTTCCTACGAGCAGTACTTC. This gives the protein CASSFGRETSYEQYF. Full variable domain (outside the CDR3, taken from reference TRBV7-6 and TRBJ2-7): GAGVSQSPRYKVTKRGQDVALRCDPISGHVSLYWYRQALGQGPEFLTYFNYEAQQDKSGLPNDRFSAERPEGSISTLTIQRTEQRDSAMYRCASSFGRETSYEQYFGPGTRLTVT.

The genes are TRBV15 and TRBJ1-5, with D maybe TRBD1 (5 bases). V gave up 5 bases and J gave up 6 bases, with 14 bases separating them. Per germline, CDR1 LNHNV and CDR2 YYDKDF (reference sequence). The CDR3 loop spans 14 amino acids. CDR3 residues: CATSRGPPGQPQHF. Written as DNA, the CDR3 is TGTGCCACCAGCCGGGGACCTCCGGGTCAGCCCCAGCATTTT.

The chain links TRBV7-9 to TRBJ1-1; maybe TRBD1 (5 bases). CDR1 is SEHNR and CDR2 is FQNEAQ in the germline V gene (reference sequence). Deletions cut 7 bases from V and 0 bases from J, with 9 bases between. This CDR3 has 13 amino acids. The CDR3 here is CASTRALNTEAFF. CDR3 in DNA: TGTGCCAGCACCAGGGCCTTGAACACTGAAGCTTTCTTT.

The rearrangement links TRBV4-1 to TRBJ2-7; possible D gene TRBD2, 6 bases. This CDR3 has 14 amino acids. Trimming took off 4 bases at V and 2 bases at J, with 12 bases between the two ends. Germline-derived CDR1 and CDR2 are MGHRA and YSYEKL. CDR3 coding DNA: TGCGCCAGCAGCCCCGACGGGGGAGCCTACGAGCAGTACTTC. This gives the protein CASSPDGGAYEQYF.

This rearrangement joins TRBV11-3 to TRBJ2-1; 7 positions agree with TRBD2. Per germline, CDR1 SGHNT and CDR2 YENEEA. This CDR3 has 13 residues. J was trimmed by 7 bases and V by 5 bases; bases with no gene match: 5. CDR3 bases: TGTGCCAGCAGCAGCGGGATGCAGAATGAGCAGTTCTTC. This gives the protein CASSSGMQNEQFF. The complete variable domain, with remaining parts taken from reference TRBV11-3 and TRBJ2-1, reads EAGVVQSPRYKIIEKKQPVAFWCNPISGHNTLYWYLQNLGQGPELLIRYENEEAVDDSQLPKDRFSAERLKGVDSTLKIQPAELGDSAVYLCASSSGMQNEQFFGPGTRLTVL.

The chain's CDR3 is CASSLIRPPYEQYF. The CDR3 DNA sequence: TGTGCCAGCAGTTTAATACGTCCCCCCTACGAGCAGTACTTC. The chain employs TRBV28 and TRBJ2-7; no reliable D call. Germline V gene data show CDR1 as MDHEN and CDR2 as SYDVKM. V lost 2 bases, J lost 2 bases, and 10 bases lay in between. This CDR3 contains 14 residues.

V usage is TRBV18 and J usage is TRBJ1-4; 7 bases are shared with TRBD1. The V segment lost 4 bases and the J segment 4 bases; nucleotides outside the gene matches: 9. CDR3 length: 16 amino acids. CDR1 is KGHSH, CDR2 LQKENI, per germline. CDR3: CASSHSGQVLNEKLFF. CDR3 sequence (DNA): TGTGCCAGCTCACACAGTGGACAGGTCCTTAATGAAAAACTGTTTTTT.

With regard to this clone: Other DNA sequences in this sample translate to the same CDR3. The chain employs TRBV7-9 and TRBJ2-1; D not certain. V shed 5 bases and J shed 3 bases, with 5 bases lying between them. The CDR3 runs to 12 residues. The germline CDR1 and CDR2 sequences are SEHNR and FQNEAQ (reference sequence). The CDR3 protein is CASSPNYNEQFF. CDR3 coding DNA: TGTGCCAGCAGCCCGAACTACAATGAGCAGTTCTTC. The full variable domain, its missing parts supplied by reference TRBV7-9 and TRBJ2-1, is DTGVSQNPRHKITKRGQNVTFRCDPISEHNRLYWYRQTLGQGPEFLTYFQNEAQLEKSRLLSDRFSAERPKGSFSTLEIQRTEQGDSAMYLCASSPNYNEQFFGPGTRLTVL.

The gene calls are TRBV5-1 and TRBJ2-7, with 10 bases that match TRBD2. This CDR3 has 16 residues. From germline, CDR1 is SGHRS and CDR2 YFSETQ. The junction had 4 bases not matched to a gene; V was cut back by 0 bases and J by 1 base. CDR3 sequence: CASSLASSGSSYEQYF. Written as DNA, the CDR3 is TGCGCCAGCAGCTTGGCTTCTAGCGGGAGTTCCTACGAGCAGTACTTC.

The V and J genes are TRBV10-3 and TRBJ2-7, with 10 bases fitting TRBD1. The CDR3 has 15 amino acids. The germline V gene encodes CDR1 ENHRY and CDR2 SYGVKD. With V trimmed by 3 bases and J by 2 bases, 4 bases remained unmatched. The CDR3 region has the DNA TGTGCCATCAGTGATGGACAGGGGGGGACCTACGAGCAGTACTTC. It yields the protein CAISDGQGGTYEQYF.

The rearrangement joins TRBV10-2 to TRBJ2-1; no firm D call. V shed 7 bases and J shed 1 base, with 14 bases lying between them. The CDR3 extends over 15 amino acids. The germline V gene has CDR1 WSHSY and CDR2 SAAADI. The CDR3 region is CASIPRVASYNEQFF. The CDR3 DNA is TGCGCCAGCATCCCTCGGGTAGCATCCTACAATGAGCAGTTCTTC.

This chain uses TRBV19 with TRBJ2-7; 8 bases map to TRBD2. The CDR3 length is 14 residues. Per the germline V gene, CDR1 is LNHDA and CDR2 is SQIVND (reference sequence). Losses at the gene ends were 5 bases for V and 2 bases for J; bases not matched to a gene: 5. DNA of the CDR3: TGTGCCAGTAGTCCTGGAGCGGGGGCCTACGAGCAGTACTTC. Its protein product is CASSPGAGAYEQYF.

This chain connects TRBV7-2 to TRBJ2-3; TRBD2 aligns across 9 bases. This CDR3 spans 16 amino acids. Germline assignment: CDR1 SGHTA and CDR2 FQGNSA. With V trimmed by 5 bases and J by 4 bases, 10 bases remained unmatched. CDR3 coding DNA: TGTGCCAGCAGCCCCTTTAGCGGGAGAGCCGCAGATACGCAGTATTTT. It is translated as CASSPFSGRAADTQYF.

The gene calls are TRBV5-1 and TRBJ2-2; D is unresolved. The CDR3 has 13 amino acids. CDR1 SGHRS and CDR2 YFSETQ come from the germline V gene. Trimming stripped 4 bases from V and 0 bases from J, with 4 bases between. CDR3 loop: CASSGANTGELFF. The CDR3 region has the DNA TGCGCCAGCAGCGGAGCGAACACCGGGGAGCTGTTTTTT. Drawing the rest from reference TRBV5-1 and TRBJ2-2, the complete variable domain is KAGVTQTPRYLIKTRGQQVTLSCSPISGHRSVSWYQQTPGQGLQFLFEYFSETQRNKGNFPGRFSGRQFSNSRSEMNVSTLELGDSALYLCASSGANTGELFFGEGSRLTVL.

This chain connects TRBV29-1 to TRBJ2-7, with D possibly matching TRBD2 (7 bases). The length of the CDR3 is 18 residues. Trimming pared 4 bases from V and 3 bases from J, leaving 28 bases between. The germline CDR1 and CDR2 sequences are SQVTM and ANQGSEA. CDR3 nucleotides: TGCAGCGTTGGTTTAGCGGGCGGGAAGGGAGGGGGTCTCTACGAGCAGTACTTC. This codes for CSVGLAGGKGGGLYEQYF.

This rearrangement joins TRBV9 to TRBJ2-1; possibly TRBD2 for D (6 bases). The CDR3 consists of 16 residues. V was trimmed by 4 bases and J by 0 bases, leaving 14 bases between them. The germline gives CDR1 SGDLS, CDR2 YYNGEE. The CDR3 loop reads CASSPREHSSYNEQFF. CDR3 coding DNA: TGTGCCAGCAGCCCCCGGGAGCACAGCTCCTACAATGAGCAGTTCTTC. The complete variable domain, with remaining parts taken from reference TRBV9 and TRBJ2-1, reads DSGVTQTPKHLITATGQRVTLRCSPRSGDLSVYWYQQSLDQGLQFLIQYYNGEERAKGNILERFSAQQFPDLHSELNLSSLELGDSALYFCASSPREHSSYNEQFFGPGTRLTVL.

V and J are TRBV4-3 and TRBJ2-7; weak D call: TRBD1 (6 bases). The CDR3 extends over 17 amino acids. The germline V and J ends were trimmed by 0 bases and 0 bases, with 15 bases remaining between them. Per germline, CDR1 LGHNA and CDR2 YSLEER. The chain's CDR3 is CASSQEGIGTNSYEQYF. CDR3 nucleotides: TGCGCCAGCAGCCAAGAAGGAATAGGGACAAACTCCTACGAGCAGTACTTC.

This clone was seen once. The rearrangement uses TRBV9 and TRBJ2-7; 8 positions match TRBD1. The trim removed 4 bases at V and 0 bases at J, leaving 6 bases unmatched. The CDR3 loop spans 15 amino acids. Germline V gives CDR1 SGDLS, CDR2 YYNGEE. In DNA form, the CDR3 reads TGTGCCAGCAGCAGTACAGGGGGGCCCTCCTACGAGCAGTACTTC. This gives the protein CASSSTGGPSYEQYF.

This rearrangement joins TRBV4-1 to TRBJ2-1, with 11 bases matching TRBD2. The CDR3 is made up of 16 amino acids. Per germline, CDR1 MGHRA and CDR2 YSYEKL. J lost 3 bases, V lost 5 bases, and 6 bases had no gene match. The CDR3 region is CASSVLSGRDYNEQFF. CDR3 sequence (DNA): TGCGCCAGCAGCGTACTTAGCGGGAGGGACTACAATGAGCAGTTCTTC.

The chain is built from TRBV27 and TRBJ1-1; the D gene is possibly TRBD1 (6 bases). V was trimmed by 6 bases and J by 8 bases, leaving 10 bases between them. The CDR3 is 11 amino acids. Germline V gene data show CDR1 as MNHEY and CDR2 as SMNVEV (reference sequence). Written as DNA, the CDR3 is TGTGCCAGCAGGGTCGGGACAGAAGCTTTCTTT. Its translation is CASRVGTEAFF.

The chain combines TRBV29-1 with TRBJ2-1, with no clear D. Germline V CDR1 and CDR2: SQVTM, ANQGSEA. This CDR3 spans 13 amino acids. V shed 0 bases and J shed 6 bases, with 9 bases lying between them. The CDR3 reads CSVEELRINEQFF. The DNA of the CDR3 is TGCAGCGTTGAAGAACTTCGGATCAATGAGCAGTTCTTC.

This rearrangement joins TRBV28 to TRBJ2-7; D tentatively fits TRBD1 or TRBD2 (5 bases each). The germline V and J ends were trimmed by 8 bases and 3 bases, with 11 bases remaining between them. Per germline, CDR1 MDHEN and CDR2 SYDVKM. The CDR3 runs to 12 residues. This CDR3 reads CASQGRDYEQYF. CDR3 nucleotides: TGTGCCAGCCAGGGACGGGACTACGAGCAGTACTTC.

The gene calls are TRBV27 and TRBJ2-7; no firm D call. CDR3 length: 14 amino acids. In germline, CDR1 is MNHEY, CDR2 SMNVEV (reference sequence). The V gene lost 4 bases and the J gene lost 3 bases, with 13 bases spanning the gap. The CDR3 protein is CASSWAGEGYEQYF. The CDR3, as DNA: TGTGCCAGCAGTTGGGCAGGCGAAGGCTACGAGCAGTACTTC.

The rearrangement joins TRBV19 to TRBJ2-1, with D uncertain. Germline values: CDR1 LNHDA, CDR2 SQIVND (reference sequence). Trimming removed 3 bases at V and 1 base at J, with 10 bases between. The CDR3 is 15 residues long. CDR3 sequence (DNA): TGTGCCAGTAGTATGTGGGATAATTCCTACAATGAGCAGTTCTTC. The encoded protein is CASSMWDNSYNEQFF.

This clone was detected only a few times. The genes are TRBV6-1 and TRBJ2-7, with unresolved D. The V and J ends lost 3 bases and 3 bases respectively, with 6 bases between them. In germline, CDR1 is MNHNS, CDR2 SASEGT. The CDR3 sequence is 12 residues long. DNA for the CDR3: TGTGCCAGCAGTGAGGTACTCTACGAGCAGTACTTC. As protein: CASSEVLYEQYF.

The V and J genes are TRBV6-5 and TRBJ2-5; 9 nucleotides align to TRBD1. The CDR3 runs 16 residues. From germline, CDR1 is MNHEY and CDR2 SVGAGI. Germline trimming cut 4 bases from V and 0 bases from J; bases unmatched to any gene: 6. The CDR3 loop reads CASSFRDREYQETQYF. The CDR3 nucleotides are TGTGCCAGCAGTTTCCGGGACAGGGAATACCAAGAGACCCAGTACTTC.

The V call is TRBV7-2, the J call TRBJ2-2; 11 positions agree with TRBD2. After removal of 5 bases from V and 7 bases from J, the junction contained 12 bases not matched to a gene. The germline gives CDR1 SGHTA, CDR2 FQGNSA. This CDR3 has 17 amino acids. CDR3 in amino acids: CASSRSQLAGVNGELFF. DNA of the CDR3: TGTGCCAGCAGCCGCTCACAACTAGCGGGAGTAAACGGGGAGCTGTTTTTT.